This passage covers 7 T cell receptor beta chains from one sample sequenced in a study of OX40 agonist ivuxolimab in advanced cancers. TCRdb's table, derived via immunoSEQ multiplex PCR, lists solely in-frame clones and lacks some. The sample yields just over 80,000 clones, roughly 90% seen once. The specimen comprised CD4+ or CD8+ T cells sorted from blood, sampled in a trial of the OX40 agonist ivuxolimab. The receptors derive from an adult with an advanced solid tumor such as melanoma, head and neck, liver or kidney cancer.

In this sample, this clone turned up once. The same CDR3 also results from other DNA sequences found in this sample. The chain has TRBV19 and TRBJ1-5; D gene uncertain. V was cut by 3 bases and J by 5 bases, with 8 bases left in between. The CDR3 runs 13 residues. Germline V gives CDR1 LNHDA, CDR2 SQIVND (reference sequence). The CDR3 spells CASSIAGDQPQHF. CDR3 coding DNA: TGTGCCAGTAGTATCGCGGGAGATCAGCCCCAGCATTTT.

This chain links TRBV5-1 with TRBJ1-2; 10 positions match TRBD1. Germline trimming cut 4 bases from V and 8 bases from J; bases unmatched to any gene: 14. CDR3 length: 16 amino acids. CDR1 and CDR2 (germline): SGHRS, YFSETQ. CDR3 nucleotide sequence: TGCGCCAGCAGCCCGACAGGGGGCGTAGGGTATGAGGGCTACACCTTC. Translation: CASSPTGGVGYEGYTF.

The chain is built from TRBV19 and TRBJ1-2; 7 nucleotides agree with TRBD1. V shed 3 bases and J 5 bases; nucleotides not matched to a gene: 6. The CDR3 loop spans 14 amino acids. Germline V gene sequence: CDR1 LNHDA, CDR2 SQIVND (reference sequence). CDR3 loop: CASSIDRVGYGYTF. The DNA of the CDR3 is TGTGCCAGTAGTATCGACAGGGTAGGATATGGCTACACCTTC.

The chain links TRBV28 to TRBJ1-1, with D hard to call. V was cut by 1 base and J by 9 bases, with 9 bases left in between. Per the germline V gene, CDR1 is MDHEN and CDR2 is SYDVKM. This CDR3 is built from 12 residues. The CDR3 here is CASSLYGQKAFF. Written as DNA, the CDR3 is TGTGCCAGCAGTTTATATGGGCAGAAAGCTTTCTTT.

The chain combines TRBV28 with TRBJ2-7, with D unresolved. V was trimmed by 5 bases and J by 0 bases, leaving 14 bases between them. The CDR3 has 15 residues. Germline values: CDR1 MDHEN, CDR2 SYDVKM. CDR3 sequence: CASSRGRTSSYEQYF. The CDR3 nucleotides read TGTGCCAGCAGTAGAGGACGGACGAGCTCCTACGAGCAGTACTTC.

This chain links TRBV27 with TRBJ2-5; D perhaps matches TRBD2 (6 bases). Near its end, the DNA agrees better with TRBJ2-7, so the J call may be wrong. Germline-derived CDR1 and CDR2 are MNHEY and SMNVEV (reference sequence). This CDR3 spans 14 amino acids. CDR3 nucleotide sequence: TGTGCCAGCAGTTTAGGAGGGACCTCCTACGAGCAGTACTTC. Protein product: CASSLGGTSYEQYF.

This rearrangement joins TRBV7-8 to TRBJ1-1; D call uncertain. The CDR3 contains 13 residues. Germline values: CDR1 SGHVS, CDR2 FQNEAQ. Trimming shortened V by 1 base and J by 5 bases, and 8 bases separated the two germline ends. The DNA of the CDR3 is TGTGCCAGCAGCTTAGATTACGGGACTGAAGCTTTCTTT. This codes for CASSLDYGTEAFF.